Below are 31 T cell receptor beta chains sequenced from a single sample in a study of blood T cell repertoires in COVID-19. This table comes from immunoSEQ multiplex PCR, and its TCRdb copy is limited to in-frame clones, with some not included. The data contain under 150,000 clones, over 80% of them seen just once; the ten biggest clones take up about 9.6%. The sample taken for sequencing was peripheral blood. The source of these receptors is a man aged 35 to 55 with active or convalescent COVID-19.

V usage is TRBV15 and J usage is TRBJ2-2; possibly TRBD2 for D (5 bases). V was trimmed by 9 bases and J by 0 bases, leaving 11 bases between them. Germline values: CDR1 LNHNV, CDR2 YYDKDF (reference sequence). The CDR3 runs to 14 residues. CDR3 sequence reads: CATTRTPNTGELFF. CDR3 bases: TGTGCCACAACCAGGACTCCGAACACCGGGGAGCTGTTTTTT.

This clone appeared once. The chain has TRBV7-9 and TRBJ2-2; 7 bases line up with TRBD1. The CDR3 is made up of 16 amino acids. Germline CDR1 reads SEHNR; CDR2 reads FQNEAQ (reference sequence). Unmatched junction bases numbered 6, after V lost 4 bases and J lost 1 base. The CDR3 reads CASSYRQGLNTGELFF. The CDR3, as DNA: TGTGCCAGCAGCTATCGACAGGGCCTGAACACCGGGGAGCTGTTTTTT.

This chain joins TRBV6-5 and TRBJ2-1, with TRBD1 as a possible D gene (5 bases). Deletions cut 0 bases from V and 6 bases from J, with 12 bases between. Germline V lookup: CDR1 MNHEY, CDR2 SVGAGI. The CDR3 has 15 amino acids. In nucleotides, the CDR3 is TGTGCCAGCAGTTACTCGACGGGCAGGGCCAATGAGCAGTTCTTC. This codes for CASSYSTGRANEQFF.

V usage is TRBV20-1 and J usage is TRBJ2-1; tentative D call: TRBD1 (6 bases). The CDR3 loop spans 11 amino acids. Trimming removed 6 bases from V and 9 bases from J, with 12 bases in between. Germline-derived CDR1 and CDR2 are DFQATT and SNEGSKA (reference sequence). CDR3 nucleotides: TGCAGTGCCCTGACAGGACTTGAGCAGTTCTTC. Amino acids: CSALTGLEQFF.

There are a few counts of this clone. This chain links TRBV2 with TRBJ1-6; 12 bases fit TRBD1. This CDR3 comprises 17 residues. Germline loops: CDR1 SNHLY, CDR2 FYNNEI. The V segment lost 6 bases and the J segment 1 base; nucleotides outside the gene matches: 4. CDR3 nucleotide sequence: TGTGCCAGCAGGGGGACAGGGGGCAAGTCCTATAATTCACCCCTCCACTTT. It yields the protein CASRGTGGKSYNSPLHF.

The chain couples TRBV6-2 or TRBV6-3 to TRBJ2-3, with D unresolved. The length of the CDR3 is 16 residues. Germline V CDR1 and CDR2: MNHEY, SVGEGT. The ends were cut back, 3 bases at V and 3 bases at J, with 16 bases in the middle. CDR3 in amino acids: CASSYFPRLTTDTQYF. The CDR3 DNA is TGTGCCAGCAGTTATTTCCCCAGGCTCACGACAGATACGCAGTATTTT.

This chain uses TRBV12-5 with TRBJ2-5; 13 nucleotides line up with TRBD2. The CDR3 contains 17 residues. The V gene end was trimmed by 1 base and the J gene end by 0 bases; junction bases not matched to a gene: 2. CDR1 is LGHNT and CDR2 is FRNRAP in the germline V gene. Written as DNA, the CDR3 is TGTGCTAGTGGTTTGGGACTAGCGGGGGGTTACCAAGAGACCCAGTACTTC. Its protein product is CASGLGLAGGYQETQYF. Filled out from reference TRBV12-5 and TRBJ2-5, the complete variable domain reads DARVTQTPRHKVTEMGQEVTMRCQPILGHNTVFWYRQTMMQGLELLAYFRNRAPLDDSGMPKDRFSAEMPDATLATLKIQPSEPRDSAVYFCASGLGLAGGYQETQYFGPGTRLLVL.

With respect to this clone: The same CDR3 is also encoded by other DNA sequences in this sample. The J gene is TRBJ1-1, the V gene TRBV9; no clear D. The germline V gene encodes CDR1 SGDLS and CDR2 YYNGEE. The CDR3 is made up of 13 amino acids. V shed 0 bases and J shed 5 bases, with 8 bases lying between them. CDR3 residues: CASSVAGETEAFF. The CDR3 bases are TGTGCCAGCAGCGTAGCCGGAGAAACTGAAGCTTTCTTT.

This clone was counted a single time. V and J are TRBV2 and TRBJ1-2; 8 positions match TRBD1. Looked up from germline, CDR1 is SNHLY and CDR2 is FYNNEI. This CDR3 has 12 residues. The junction had 5 bases not matched to a gene; V was cut back by 6 bases and J by 8 bases. This chain's CDR3 is CASSTGGGGYTF. DNA of the CDR3: TGTGCCAGCAGCACAGGGGGAGGAGGCTACACCTTC.

The CDR3 DNA sequence: TGTGCCAGCAGCCACAGGGGCTATAATTCACCCCTCCACTTT. Its translation: CASSHRGYNSPLHF. The chain combines TRBV6-5 with TRBJ1-6; 7 nucleotides match TRBD1. The V and J ends lost 6 bases and 3 bases, in that order; junction bases with no gene match: 2. In germline, CDR1 is MNHEY, CDR2 SVGAGI. The CDR3 covers 14 residues.

In nucleotides, the CDR3 is TGTGCCAGCAGCTCCACTAGCGGGGGGGCGGTAGGAGATACGCAGTATTTT. This gives the protein CASSSTSGGAVGDTQYF. The chain employs TRBV7-9 and TRBJ2-3; the match to TRBD2 covers 13 bases. The CDR3 runs to 17 residues. The V gene's germline CDR1 is SEHNR and CDR2 FQNEAQ (reference sequence). V was pared by 4 bases and J by 5 bases, with 9 bases of the junction left unmatched. The full variable domain, rest sourced from reference TRBV7-9 and TRBJ2-3, is DTGVSQNPRHKITKRGQNVTFRCDPISEHNRLYWYRQTLGQGPEFLTYFQNEAQLEKSRLLSDRFSAERPKGSFSTLEIQRTEQGDSAMYLCASSSTSGGAVGDTQYFGPGTRLTVL.

In this sample, this clone turned up a few times. The chain couples TRBV9 to TRBJ1-4, with unresolved D. Trimming left V 0 bases short and J 0 bases short, with 6 bases between. The CDR3 extends over 15 amino acids. Germline V lookup: CDR1 SGDLS, CDR2 YYNGEE. CDR3 residues: CASSVGTATNEKLFF. The CDR3 bases are TGTGCCAGCAGCGTAGGGACTGCAACTAATGAAAAACTGTTTTTT.

The genes are TRBV7-8 and TRBJ2-3; D remains unclear. Germline CDR1 is SGHVS and CDR2 is FQNEAQ. CDR3 size: 24 residues. V gave up 5 bases and J gave up 4 bases, with 43 bases separating them. The chain's CDR3 is CASSLERAVRSVTVGRRKADTQYF. The DNA of the CDR3 is TGTGCCAGCAGCCTCGAGCGTGCGGTACGGAGTGTCACTGTCGGTAGGCGAAAGGCAGATACGCAGTATTTT.

This clone was seen a handful of times. The chain links TRBV6-2 or TRBV6-3 to TRBJ2-7; 10 bases agree with TRBD2. Unmatched junction bases numbered 5, after V lost 2 bases and J lost 4 bases. This CDR3 has 15 residues. CDR1 is MNHEY and CDR2 is SVGEGT in the germline V gene. CDR3: CASSYSGGAGYEQYF. For the CDR3, the DNA is TGTGCCAGCAGTTACAGCGGGGGGGCCGGGTACGAGCAGTACTTC.

The chain combines TRBV7-9 with TRBJ2-7, with 7 bases aligning to TRBD1. The ends lost 1 base at V and 10 bases at J; junction bases unmatched: 1. Germline-derived CDR1 and CDR2 are SEHNR and FQNEAQ (reference sequence). The CDR3 runs 11 residues. The CDR3 bases are TGTGCCAGCAGCTTAGAGGGGGCACAGTACTTC. Translated, it gives CASSLEGAQYF.

The rearrangement joins TRBV6-5 to TRBJ2-7; maybe TRBD2 (6 bases). Germline assignment: CDR1 MNHEY and CDR2 SVGAGI. This CDR3 has 12 amino acids. Trimming pared 6 bases from V and 5 bases from J, leaving 11 bases between. The CDR3 nucleotides are TGTGCCAGCAGGGCCTCGGGGGACGAGCAGTACTTC. The encoded protein is CASRASGDEQYF.

The chain combines TRBV5-6 with TRBJ1-2; the match to TRBD1 covers 7 bases. This CDR3 region has 13 residues. Germline loops: CDR1 SGHDT, CDR2 YYEEEE. Germline trimming cut 5 bases from V and 2 bases from J; bases unmatched to any gene: 3. The CDR3 bases are TGTGCCAGCAGGTGGGGACAGAACTATGGCTACACCTTC. It yields the protein CASRWGQNYGYTF. Supplemented by reference TRBV5-6 and TRBJ1-2, the full variable domain reads DAGVTQSPTHLIKTRGQQVTLRCSPKSGHDTVSWYQQALGQGPQFIFQYYEEEERQRGNFPDRFSGHQFPNYSSELNVNALLLGDSALYLCASRWGQNYGYTFGSGTRLTVV.

The CDR3 nucleotides are TGTGCCAGCAGGGTTAGCGGGGGCTACTACGAGCAGTACTTC. This translates into CASRVSGGYYEQYF. The V gene is TRBV2, the J gene TRBJ2-7, with 9 bases lining up with TRBD2. V lost 6 bases to trimming and J lost 3 bases; unmatched junction nucleotides: 6. Germline loops: CDR1 SNHLY, CDR2 FYNNEI. CDR3 length: 14 residues.

The rearrangement links TRBV7-2 to TRBJ2-3; TRBD2 matches 8 bases. The V gene's germline CDR1 is SGHTA and CDR2 FQGNSA. The V and J ends lost 8 bases and 5 bases, in that order; junction bases with no gene match: 12. This CDR3 is built from 15 residues. CDR3 sequence: CASAKSGGWVDTQYF. In DNA form, the CDR3 reads TGTGCCAGCGCCAAAAGCGGGGGTTGGGTAGATACGCAGTATTTT.

The chain couples TRBV5-1 to TRBJ2-3; TRBD1 matches at 9 bases. The CDR3 length is 16 residues. With V trimmed by 1 base and J by 3 bases, 6 bases remained unmatched. The V gene's germline CDR1 is SGHRS and CDR2 YFSETQ. The CDR3 DNA reads as TGCGCCAGCAGCTTGAATCCGGGACAGGGAACAGATACGCAGTATTTT. This gives the protein CASSLNPGQGTDTQYF.

The chain recombines TRBV19 with TRBJ1-1, with D tentatively TRBD1 (6 bases). V was trimmed by 10 bases and J by 4 bases, leaving 19 bases between them. CDR1 is LNHDA, CDR2 SQIVND, per germline (reference sequence). The CDR3 totals 14 residues. The CDR3 loop reads CATQPGHMSTEAFF. Here the CDR3 DNA reads TGTGCCACACAACCGGGACACATGTCCACTGAAGCTTTCTTT.

The chain couples TRBV9 to TRBJ2-7; D perhaps matches TRBD1 (5 bases). V lost 0 bases to trimming and J lost 2 bases, with 9 bases between them. The CDR3 extends over 14 amino acids. Germline CDR1 and CDR2: SGDLS and YYNGEE. This CDR3 reads CASSVAGQTYEQYF. In DNA form, the CDR3 reads TGTGCCAGCAGCGTAGCCGGACAAACCTACGAGCAGTACTTC.

J is TRBJ1-2 and V is TRBV27; D is perhaps TRBD1 (5 bases). The CDR3 consists of 13 residues. The V gene's germline CDR1 is MNHEY and CDR2 SMNVEV (reference sequence). The V end was cut by 2 bases, the J end by 8 bases, with 12 bases between. CDR3 residues: CASSLRGRMGYTF. The DNA for the CDR3 is TGTGCCAGCAGTTTAAGGGGTCGGATGGGCTACACCTTC.

This rearrangement joins TRBV6-5 to TRBJ2-3; 10 positions agree with TRBD1. The CDR3 spans 15 residues. The trim removed 5 bases at V and 4 bases at J, leaving 6 bases unmatched. Germline-derived CDR1 and CDR2 are MNHEY and SVGAGI. In DNA, the CDR3 is TGTGCCAGCAGTCAATGGGACAGGGGATCAGATACGCAGTATTTT. It codes for CASSQWDRGSDTQYF.

This clone has a handful of counts. The V call is TRBV5-6, the J call TRBJ2-1, with 7 nucleotides matching TRBD1. V gave up 6 bases and J gave up 0 bases; unmatched junction bases: 12. The CDR3 is made up of 17 amino acids. CDR1 is SGHDT, CDR2 YYEEEE, per germline. The CDR3, as DNA: TGTGCCAGCACCCGCTTAGATCGGGACAGCTCCTACAATGAGCAGTTCTTC. Translating it yields CASTRLDRDSSYNEQFF.

The rearrangement joins TRBV19 to TRBJ1-2; 9 nucleotides agree with TRBD1. The CDR3 extends over 15 amino acids. Germline loops: CDR1 LNHDA, CDR2 SQIVND (reference sequence). After removal of 1 base from V and 8 bases from J, the junction contained 8 bases not matched to a gene. CDR3 nucleotide sequence: TGTGCCAGTAGTATAGCCCCGGGACAGGGAGACGGCTACACCTTC. Translation: CASSIAPGQGDGYTF. Using reference TRBV19 and TRBJ1-2 for the parts outside the CDR3, the full variable domain is DGGITQSPKYLFRKEGQNVTLSCEQNLNHDAMYWYRQDPGQGLRLIYYSQIVNDFQKGDIAEGYSVSREKKESFPLTVTSAQKNPTAFYLCASSIAPGQGDGYTFGSGTRLTVV.

This chain uses TRBV9 with TRBJ2-1, with 9 bases that match TRBD2. The CDR3 covers 12 residues. Germline loops: CDR1 SGDLS, CDR2 YYNGEE. With 4 bases clipped from V and 15 bases from J, the junction kept 8 bases outside the gene matches. In nucleotides, the CDR3 is TGTGCCAGCAGCACCATAGCGGGGGCGCCGTTCTTC. This sequence encodes CASSTIAGAPFF.

This chain links TRBV19 with TRBJ2-7; 7 bases align to TRBD1. V was pared by 5 bases and J by 8 bases, with 9 bases of the junction left unmatched. The CDR3 is 13 amino acids. Germline loops: CDR1 LNHDA, CDR2 SQIVND (reference sequence). The chain's CDR3 is CASSGRQGAQQYF. The DNA of the CDR3 is TGTGCCAGTAGTGGACGACAGGGAGCCCAGCAGTACTTC.

The gene calls are TRBV20-1 and TRBJ2-5; TRBD1 aligns across 9 bases. The CDR3 length is 11 residues. V was pared by 5 bases and J by 5 bases, with 0 bases of the junction left unmatched. Germline V gene data show CDR1 as DFQATT and CDR2 as SNEGSKA (reference sequence). CDR3 DNA: TGCAGTGCTGGGACAGGGGAGACCCAGTACTTC. Translated, it gives CSAGTGETQYF.

The genes are TRBV6-5 and TRBJ1-2, with 9 bases fitting TRBD1. Germline V gene sequence: CDR1 MNHEY, CDR2 SVGAGI. V gave up 0 bases and J gave up 8 bases; unmatched junction bases: 4. The CDR3 loop spans 14 amino acids. This chain's CDR3 is CASSYSGQGGGYTF. CDR3 nucleotides: TGTGCCAGCAGTTACTCGGGACAGGGTGGAGGCTACACCTTC.

This clone is a singleton in its sample. This rearrangement joins TRBV4-2 to TRBJ2-5; D perhaps matches TRBD2 (5 bases). This CDR3 is built from 13 residues. Germline V CDR1 and CDR2: LGHNA, YNFKEQ. V was cut by 4 bases and J by 2 bases, with 8 bases left in between. The CDR3 DNA reads as TGTGCCAGCAGCCCCAGGACTCAAGAGACCCAGTACTTC. Protein product: CASSPRTQETQYF.